What follows are 16 T cell receptor beta chains derived from one specimen sequenced in a study of beta chain features in type 1 diabetes. Study observations and caveats: Among all four CD4+ subsets, Type 1 diabetes patients had TCRB CDR3s that were moderately but significantly shorter.

All of the isolated RNA was reverse transcribed, so expressed TCRB transcripts were sequenced. Libraries were prepared by immunoSEQ multiplex PCR; TCRdb keeps only in-frame clonotypes and omits some of them. This table has about 230,000 clones, 16% appearing once. What these receptors recognize is not known. The source material was naive CD4+ T cells from blood. Receptors were obtained from a man aged 25 to 45 with type 1 diabetes.

In this sample, this clone turned up a few times. The J gene is TRBJ2-4, the V gene TRBV4-1; D is perhaps TRBD1 or TRBD2 (5 bases each). CDR1 and CDR2 (germline): MGHRA, YSYEKL. Trimming pared 0 bases from V and 1 base from J, leaving 16 bases between. This CDR3 region has 18 residues. CDR3 protein: CASSQDESGAGAKNIQYF. The CDR3 coding sequence is TGCGCCAGCAGCCAAGATGAATCCGGGGCAGGGGCCAAAAACATTCAGTACTTC.

The sample holds a few counts of this clone. This sequence joins TRBV2 and TRBJ2-6; TRBD2 might be the D (5 bases). The V end was cut by 8 bases, the J end by 0 bases, with 17 bases between. From germline, CDR1 is SNHLY and CDR2 FYNNEI. There are 17 residues in the CDR3. The CDR3 sequence: CASAFSGTSSGANVLTF. The CDR3 DNA reads as TGTGCCAGCGCGTTTTCGGGAACAAGCTCTGGGGCCAACGTCCTGACTTTC.

This clone was detected a few times. The chain joins TRBV7-2 to TRBJ1-1, with a possible D match to TRBD1 (5 bases). Trimming left V 3 bases short and J 3 bases short, with 14 bases between. This CDR3 is 15 amino acids long. Germline-derived CDR1 and CDR2 are SGHTA and FQGNSA. CDR3 coding DNA: TGTGCCAGCAGCTTTGGGCAGGGATGGGACACTGAAGCTTTCTTT. Translating gives CASSFGQGWDTEAFF.

The rearrangement joins TRBV27 to TRBJ2-7, with D perhaps matching TRBD1 or TRBD2 (5 bases each). This CDR3 region has 13 residues. Germline V gives CDR1 MNHEY, CDR2 SMNVEV (reference sequence). Trimming shortened V by 7 bases and J by 2 bases, and 12 bases separated the two germline ends. The CDR3 sequence: CASIGADTYEQYF. CDR3 coding DNA: TGTGCCAGCATCGGGGCCGATACCTACGAGCAGTACTTC.

The J gene is TRBJ1-2, the V gene TRBV29-1; D is perhaps TRBD1 (6 bases). Germline V gene sequence: CDR1 SQVTM, CDR2 ANQGSEA. This CDR3 is 12 amino acids long. Trimming stripped 7 bases from V and 5 bases from J, with 14 bases between. CDR3 in amino acids: CSDIGTNYGYTF. The CDR3 DNA sequence: TGCAGCGATATCGGGACAAATTATGGCTACACCTTC. Supplemented by reference TRBV29-1 and TRBJ1-2, the full variable domain reads SAVISQKPSRDICQRGTSLTIQCQVDSQVTMMFWYRQQPGQSLTLIATANQGSEATYESGFVIDKFPISRPNLTFSTLTVSNMSPEDSSIYLCSDIGTNYGYTFGSGTRLTVV.

This clone has just a few counts. Different DNA sequences within this sample yield the same CDR3. The gene calls are TRBV30 and TRBJ2-1; D unclear. The V and J ends lost 0 bases and 6 bases respectively, with 3 bases between them. The CDR3 has 11 amino acids. CDR1 and CDR2 from the germline V gene are GTSNPN and SVGIG (reference sequence). The CDR3 loop is CAWSVSNEQFF. The CDR3 bases are TGTGCCTGGAGTGTCTCCAATGAGCAGTTCTTC.

V and J are TRBV5-4 and TRBJ2-1; no firm D call. Germline lookup yields CDR1 SGHNT and CDR2 YYREEE (reference sequence). Trimming cost V 0 bases and J 6 bases, with 4 bases left between them. CDR3 length: 12 residues. The CDR3 nucleotides are TGTGCCAGCAGCTTGGTTTTCAATGAGCAGTTCTTC. Its translation is CASSLVFNEQFF.

J is TRBJ1-4 and V is TRBV6-5; no definite D call. From germline, CDR1 is MNHEY and CDR2 SVGAGI. V lost 8 bases and J 2 bases, leaving 9 bases between the germline ends. This CDR3 region has 13 residues. The CDR3 DNA reads TGTGCCAGCTGGACTGGGACTAATGAAAAACTGTTTTTT. Amino acids: CASWTGTNEKLFF.

This clone has only a few counts. J is TRBJ2-1 and V is TRBV15; the D is unclear. Trimming cost V 6 bases and J 1 base, with 16 bases left between them. This CDR3 has 16 residues. CDR1 is LNHNV and CDR2 is YYDKDF in the germline V gene (reference sequence). CDR3 coding DNA: TGTGCCACCAGAGCCCCGAACCAACTATCCTACAATGAGCAGTTCTTC. This codes for CATRAPNQLSYNEQFF.

This clone showed up just a few times. The chain joins TRBV7-2 to TRBJ1-2; maybe TRBD1 (5 bases). Germline V gene lookup returns CDR1 SGHTA and CDR2 FQGNSA. This CDR3 has 14 amino acids. The V end was cut by 0 bases, the J end by 4 bases, with 9 bases between. The CDR3 here is CASSLARTSYGYTF. The CDR3 bases are TGTGCCAGCAGCTTAGCGAGGACAAGCTATGGCTACACCTTC.

This chain joins TRBV19 and TRBJ2-7; TRBD1 is a possible D gene (5 bases). CDR3 length: 14 residues. V lost 3 bases to trimming and J lost 5 bases, with 14 bases between them. In germline, CDR1 is LNHDA, CDR2 SQIVND (reference sequence). This CDR3 is CASSIPGLIHEQYF. In DNA form, the CDR3 reads TGTGCCAGTAGTATTCCAGGGTTGATCCACGAGCAGTACTTC.

The chain combines TRBV30 with TRBJ1-1, with D unclear. V gave up 4 bases and J gave up 1 base, with 10 bases separating them. In germline, CDR1 is GTSNPN, CDR2 SVGIG (reference sequence). This CDR3 comprises 13 residues. The CDR3 here is CAWTQRRNTEAFF. DNA for the CDR3: TGTGCCTGGACTCAGAGGAGGAACACTGAAGCTTTCTTT.

A word on this clone: Other DNA sequences in this specimen translate into the identical CDR3. The chain employs TRBV9 and TRBJ2-3; 7 nucleotides agree with TRBD2. This CDR3 has 15 residues. V trimming: 0 bases; J trimming: 0 bases; junction bases outside the gene matches: 1. The germline gives CDR1 SGDLS, CDR2 YYNGEE. Here the CDR3 DNA reads TGTGCCAGCAGCGTAGCTAGCGGTAGCACAGATACGCAGTATTTT. Residues: CASSVASGSTDTQYF.

J is TRBJ2-3 and V is TRBV5-1, with 14 positions matching TRBD2. Trimming cost V 4 bases and J 3 bases; bases outside gene matches: 7. The CDR3 runs 17 residues. The germline gives CDR1 SGHRS, CDR2 YFSETQ. CDR3 DNA sequence: TGCGCCAGCAGCCTGGGGACTAGCGGGAGTTTAACAGATACGCAGTATTTT. Protein sequence: CASSLGTSGSLTDTQYF.

This clone was picked up a small number of times. This sequence joins TRBV18 and TRBJ2-7, with 10 bases lining up with TRBD1. The CDR3 runs 15 residues. CDR1 and CDR2 from the germline V gene are KGHSH and LQKENI. J gave up 0 bases and V 3 bases, and 2 bases lay outside the gene matches. The DNA for the CDR3 is TGTGCCAGCTCACCTAGACAGGGGGCCTCCTACGAGCAGTACTTC. It is translated as CASSPRQGASYEQYF.

This rearrangement joins TRBV9 to TRBJ2-7; 10 nucleotides match TRBD2. Germline assignment: CDR1 SGDLS and CDR2 YYNGEE. V dropped 0 bases and J dropped 5; count of bases not matched to a gene: 8. The CDR3 is made up of 16 amino acids. CDR3 nucleotide sequence: TGTGCCAGCAGCGTAGAGGTTAGCGGGAGGCCGGACGAGCAGTACTTC. As protein: CASSVEVSGRPDEQYF.